This TCR beta chain was recorded in a study of blood T cell repertoires in COVID-19. Turning to the study itself: T cells, B-cell-depleted T cells, or PBMCs supplied cDNA or gDNA.

The CDR3 runs to 16 residues. V lost 3 bases and J lost 6; bases outside the gene matches: 12. Looked up from germline, CDR1 is SGHNT and CDR2 is YYREEE (reference sequence). Clones were sequenced by immunoSEQ multiplex PCR, and TCRdb holds only the in-frame ones, with some missing. In the table there are about 340,000 clones, 86% of which are singletons. The chain combines TRBV5-4 with TRBJ2-1; 7 nucleotides match TRBD2. The source material was peripheral blood. The clonotype comes from a woman aged 60-70 years with COVID-19, enrolled during active disease. CDR3: CASSSETGTTTNEQFF. DNA of the CDR3: TGTGCCAGCAGCTCCGAAACCGGGACTACCACCAATGAGCAGTTCTTC.